This T cell receptor gamma chain is drawn from a study of gamma-delta T cells after stem cell transplantation. TCRdb fed the RT-PCR reads into CATT to redo clone calling. The data hold more than 1,000 gamma-chain clones, with about 84% observed a single time. CDR1 and CDR2 (germline): EGSNGY, YDSYNSKV. The V gene end was trimmed by 4 bases and the J gene end by 0 bases; junction bases not matched to a gene: 5. The length of the CDR3 is 15 residues. The chain joins TRGV2 to TRGJP2. TCRdb carries no J gene annotation; the J gene was assigned here by matching the DNA with germline. The sequencing input was gamma-delta T cells. The source of this sequence is a human donor. It is not recorded whose cells these are; they may come from a transplant donor. Here the CDR3 reads CATWEDNSSDWIKTF. The CDR3 coding sequence is TGTGCCACCTGGGAGGACAATAGTAGTGATTGGATCAAGACGTTT.